What follows are 19 T cell receptor beta chains derived from one specimen sequenced in a study of cytomegalovirus exposure and HLA in healthy donors. Data came from immunoSEQ multiplex PCR; TCRdb stores just in-frame clones and leaves some out. The profile shows some 150,000 clones, around 90% of them singletons. The sample consisted of PBMCs. The receptors originated from a woman between 18 and 29 years old in good health and CMV-seropositive.

The chain has TRBV29-1 and TRBJ1-2; D may be TRBD1 (6 bases). The germline V gene encodes CDR1 SQVTM and CDR2 ANQGSEA. The CDR3 length is 11 residues. The V end lost 7 bases, the J end lost 5 bases, and 11 bases lay between the germline ends. CDR3 residues: CSARGGYGYTF. CDR3 coding DNA: TGCAGCGCGAGGGGGGGGTATGGCTACACCTTC.

This chain links TRBV30 with TRBJ1-4, with TRBD1 identical over 12 bases. CDR1 GTSNPN and CDR2 SVGIG come from the germline V gene (reference sequence). This CDR3 region has 17 residues. V dropped 3 bases and J dropped 3; count of bases not matched to a gene: 8. Here the CDR3 DNA reads TGTGCCTGGAGGTCGCCTGGGACAGGGGGCTCTAATGAAAAACTGTTTTTT. Its translation: CAWRSPGTGGSNEKLFF.

This clone was seen once. This chain joins TRBV29-1 and TRBJ1-5, with TRBD1 identical over 10 bases. The V and J ends lost 0 bases and 2 bases, in that order; junction bases with no gene match: 10. This CDR3 region has 18 residues. Looked up from germline, CDR1 is SQVTM and CDR2 is ANQGSEA. CDR3 sequence (DNA): TGCAGCGTTGAAGATGGCGGGGACAGGGGAAGTGGCAATCAGCCCCAGCATTTT. Its translation is CSVEDGGDRGSGNQPQHF.

This chain links TRBV5-1 with TRBJ2-7, with 7 nucleotides matching TRBD2. Trimming at V came to 3 bases and at J to 3 bases, leaving 9 bases not matched to a gene. CDR1 is SGHRS, CDR2 YFSETQ, per germline. The CDR3 contains 15 residues. The CDR3 bases are TGCGCCAGCAGCTACCAAGCGGGGAATATCTACGAGCAGTACTTC. Amino acids: CASSYQAGNIYEQYF.

J is TRBJ2-7 and V is TRBV4-1; possible D gene TRBD2, 5 bases. The V end was cut by 4 bases, the J end by 4 bases, with 8 bases between. CDR1 MGHRA and CDR2 YSYEKL come from the germline V gene. This CDR3 contains 12 residues. The CDR3: CASSPRGYEQYF. CDR3 DNA: TGCGCCAGCAGCCCCCGAGGGTACGAGCAGTACTTC.

The chain joins TRBV5-4 to TRBJ2-3, with D hard to call. This CDR3 is built from 12 residues. Germline V lookup: CDR1 SGHNT, CDR2 YYREEE (reference sequence). V shed 0 bases and J shed 6 bases, with 5 bases lying between them. DNA of the CDR3: TGTGCCAGCAGCTTGGGTCTCGATACGCAGTATTTT. Translating gives CASSLGLDTQYF.

V and J are TRBV7-2 and TRBJ2-7; 10 bases align to TRBD1. This CDR3 is 19 amino acids long. Germline V gene data show CDR1 as SGHTA and CDR2 as FQGNSA. The junction had 17 bases not matched to a gene; V was cut back by 1 base and J by 5 bases. DNA of the CDR3: TGTGCCAGCAGCTTAGTCGGGTCGGGTGCGGACAGGGGGTCCCACGAGCAGTACTTC. Amino acids: CASSLVGSGADRGSHEQYF.

J is TRBJ1-2 and V is TRBV14, with 7 positions matching TRBD1. The germline gives CDR1 SGHDN, CDR2 FVKESK. Trimming cost V 1 base and J 2 bases; bases outside gene matches: 10. This CDR3 comprises 17 residues. CDR3 sequence reads: CASSQGRGVGRNYGYTF. The CDR3 coding sequence is TGTGCCAGCAGCCAAGGCAGGGGGGTTGGTCGCAACTATGGCTACACCTTC.

The chain uses TRBV2 and TRBJ1-4; D possibly corresponds to TRBD1 (6 bases). V lost 6 bases and J 8 bases, leaving 22 bases between the germline ends. This CDR3 contains 16 residues. Germline-derived CDR1 and CDR2 are SNHLY and FYNNEI. The CDR3 reads CASSAGTYVREEKLFF. The CDR3 DNA reads TGTGCCAGCAGCGCCGGGACATACGTTAGAGAAGAAAAACTGTTTTTT.

The chain joins TRBV11-1 to TRBJ1-2, with D perhaps TRBD1 (6 bases). Trimming stripped 4 bases from V and 0 bases from J, with 9 bases between. Germline CDR1 SGHAT, CDR2 FQDESV (reference sequence). The CDR3 runs to 14 residues. In nucleotides, the CDR3 is TGTGCCAGCAGCTCCAGGACAGCTAACTATGGCTACACCTTC. Protein: CASSSRTANYGYTF.

This chain joins TRBV11-2 and TRBJ2-7, with D possibly matching TRBD1 (5 bases). Per germline, CDR1 SGHAT and CDR2 FQNNGV. V lost 7 bases to trimming and J lost 7 bases, with 23 bases between them. There are 15 residues in the CDR3. The CDR3 loop is CASTPTVGPLSEQYF. Written as DNA, the CDR3 is TGTGCCAGCACCCCTACCGTGGGGCCCCTGAGTGAGCAGTACTTC.

This clone was seen a handful of times. The rearrangement links TRBV9 to TRBJ2-3; 9 bases align to TRBD2. CDR1 SGDLS and CDR2 YYNGEE come from the germline V gene. Trimming took 3 bases from V and 2 from J; bases not matched to a gene: 1. The CDR3 totals 14 residues. The CDR3 spells CASSERGVTDTQYF. The CDR3 nucleotides are TGTGCCAGCAGCGAGCGGGGGGTCACAGATACGCAGTATTTT.

The V and J genes are TRBV7-9 and TRBJ1-5; TRBD1 matches at 8 bases. Germline values: CDR1 SEHNR, CDR2 FQNEAQ (reference sequence). CDR3 size: 18 residues. J was trimmed by 0 bases and V by 5 bases; bases with no gene match: 12. CDR3 in amino acids: CASSPGTGDPYSNQPQHF. Here the CDR3 DNA reads TGTGCCAGCAGCCCCGGGACAGGAGATCCCTATAGCAATCAGCCCCAGCATTTT.

The chain employs TRBV29-1 and TRBJ2-5, with D possibly matching TRBD1 (6 bases). CDR3 length: 14 amino acids. The V end was cut by 2 bases, the J end by 2 bases, with 12 bases between. Germline V gives CDR1 SQVTM, CDR2 ANQGSEA. The CDR3 DNA sequence: TGCAGCGTTGAATCCCCAGGGGTGCAAGAGACCCAGTACTTC. This gives the protein CSVESPGVQETQYF.

The V and J genes are TRBV2 and TRBJ1-1; the D gene is possibly TRBD1 (6 bases). Germline V gene lookup returns CDR1 SNHLY and CDR2 FYNNEI. The ends were cut back, 1 base at V and 4 bases at J, with 10 bases in the middle. The CDR3 consists of 14 residues. The DNA for the CDR3 is TGTGCCAGCAGTGAAGGAGGCAGGGGCACTGAAGCTTTCTTT. Translation gives CASSEGGRGTEAFF. The full variable domain, its missing parts supplied by reference TRBV2 and TRBJ1-1, is EPEVTQTPSHQVTQMGQEVILRCVPISNHLYFYWYRQILGQKVEFLVSFYNNEISEKSEIFDDQFSVERPDGSNFTLKIRSTKLEDSAMYFCASSEGGRGTEAFFGQGTRLTVV.

The V call is TRBV7-9, the J call TRBJ2-5; 9 bases match TRBD1. V was clipped by 8 bases and J by 1 base; unmatched bases: 11. This CDR3 region has 16 residues. Per germline, CDR1 SEHNR and CDR2 FQNEAQ (reference sequence). The CDR3 DNA reads as TGTGCCAGCGCACAGGGGGCGCTGGCGGCCCAAGAGACCCAGTACTTC. Protein: CASAQGALAAQETQYF.

This clone was detected ten times or more. The V gene is TRBV4-2, the J gene TRBJ2-5, with 9 nucleotides matching TRBD2. CDR3 length equals 15 residues. Germline lookup yields CDR1 LGHNA and CDR2 YNFKEQ. The V segment lost 0 bases and the J segment 1 base; nucleotides outside the gene matches: 0. The CDR3 here is CASSQERGGQETQYF. In nucleotides, the CDR3 is TGTGCCAGCAGCCAAGAGCGGGGGGGCCAAGAGACCCAGTACTTC.

The table lists this clone with a count of one. V usage is TRBV7-9 and J usage is TRBJ1-1, with a weak D call TRBD1 (5 bases). The germline CDR1 and CDR2 sequences are SEHNR and FQNEAQ (reference sequence). This CDR3 is built from 13 residues. The V gene lost 5 bases and the J gene lost 1 base, with 8 bases spanning the gap. This chain's CDR3 is CASSMQGNTEAFF. Here the CDR3 DNA reads TGTGCCAGCAGCATGCAGGGGAACACTGAAGCTTTCTTT.

This chain joins TRBV6-5 and TRBJ1-5; D is perhaps TRBD1 (5 bases). The V end was cut by 4 bases, the J end by 3 bases, with 13 bases between. CDR1 MNHEY and CDR2 SVGAGI come from the germline V gene. This CDR3 has 15 amino acids. CDR3 in amino acids: CASSSGGGNNQPQHF. CDR3 DNA sequence: TGTGCCAGCAGTTCGGGCGGGGGAAACAATCAGCCCCAGCATTTT.